This TCR beta chain was identified during a study of shared clonotypes between healthy human individuals. The method was immunoSEQ multiplex PCR; TCRdb's version includes in-frame clones alone and lacks a portion of them. In the table there are about 470,000 clones, around 79% of which are singletons. Germline V gene data show CDR1 as SGHAT and CDR2 as FQNNGV. V lost 0 bases, J lost 10 bases, and 12 bases lay in between. The CDR3 has 13 residues. Healthy HIV-negative adults with no recent acute infections or vaccinations were recruited as donors. Sequenced material: PBMCs. J is TRBJ1-1 and V is TRBV11-2; D is possibly TRBD1 (5 bases). This clonotype was obtained from a woman aged 40 to 49 in good health. Some clones in this sample may be carry-over from other donors' samples. The CDR3 DNA reads TGTGCCAGCAGCTTAGATCGGGGCGCTTCAGCTTTCTTT. Protein sequence: CASSLDRGASAFF.